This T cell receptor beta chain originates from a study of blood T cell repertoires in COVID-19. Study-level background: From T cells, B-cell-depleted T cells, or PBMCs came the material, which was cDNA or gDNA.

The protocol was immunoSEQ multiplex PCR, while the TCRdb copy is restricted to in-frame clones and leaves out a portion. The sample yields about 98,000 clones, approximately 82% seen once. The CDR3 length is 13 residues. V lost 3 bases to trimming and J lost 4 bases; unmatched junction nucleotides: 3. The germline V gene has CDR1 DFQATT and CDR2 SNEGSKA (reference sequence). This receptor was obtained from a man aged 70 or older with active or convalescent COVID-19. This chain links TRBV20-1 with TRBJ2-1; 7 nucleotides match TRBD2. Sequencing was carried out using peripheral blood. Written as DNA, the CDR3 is TGCAGTGCTAGTGCCGGGGGGTACAATGAGCAGTTCTTC. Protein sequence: CSASAGGYNEQFF.